The rows below give T cell receptor beta chains drawn from one sample of a study of ipilimumab plus nivolumab after autologous stem cell transplantation. The protocol was immunoSEQ multiplex PCR, while the TCRdb copy is restricted to in-frame clones and leaves out a portion. The data hold 20,000 to 25,000 clones, with 77% observed a single time. Material: PBMCs, obtained in a trial of ipilimumab plus nivolumab as post-transplant consolidation. The origin of the receptors is a male donor with diffuse large B-cell lymphoma. Both conserved end residues are part of each CDR3. The D gene is left open where the match is weak. Rows give clone size only sometimes, using once, few, many, or a class for an expanded clone.

CDR3,DNA,D,J,size,V
CAWRGTGTSPLHF,TGTGCCTGGAGAGGGACGGGCACTTCACCCCTCCACTTT,NA,TRBJ1-6,NA,TRBV30
CASSGGDRGYPEAFF,TGCGCCAGCAGCGGAGGGGACAGGGGATACCCTGAAGCTTTCTTT,TRBD1,TRBJ1-1,NA,TRBV5-1
CASRDPRASRGGYTF,TGCGCCAGCAGGGATCCCAGGGCCTCGAGGGGAGGCTACACCTTC,NA,TRBJ1-2,NA,TRBV5-1
CASSPRTGSTDTQYF,TGTGCCAGCAGCCCTAGGACAGGAAGCACAGATACGCAGTATTTT,TRBD1,TRBJ2-3,NA,TRBV7-2
CASSPGTGFGSPLHF,TGTGCCAGCAGCCCCGGGACAGGGTTCGGCTCACCCCTCCACTTT,TRBD1,TRBJ1-6,NA,TRBV7-9
CASSDSESNQPQHF,TGTGCCAGCAGTGACTCGGAGAGCAATCAGCCCCAGCATTTT,NA,TRBJ1-5,NA,TRBV6-4
CASSMARWEGYTF,TGTGCCAGTAGTATGGCCAGATGGGAGGGCTACACCTTC,NA,TRBJ1-2,NA,TRBV19
CASSLGAGGNQPQHF,TGCGCCAGCAGCTTAGGGGCGGGCGGTAATCAGCCCCAGCATTTT,NA,TRBJ1-5,few,TRBV5-1
CASSSTGALNAETQYF,TGTGCCAGCAGCTCAACCGGGGCCCTAAACGCCGAGACCCAGTACTTC,NA,TRBJ2-5,NA,TRBV7-2
CASSISGGISYEQYF,TGTGCCAGCAGCATTAGCGGGGGGATATCCTACGAGCAGTACTTC,TRBD2,TRBJ2-7,few,TRBV6-5
CASSERTGPYEQYF,TGTGCCAGCAGTGAAAGGACAGGGCCCTACGAGCAGTACTTC,TRBD1,TRBJ2-7,NA,TRBV6-1
CASSILRLGQETQYF,TGTGCCAGTAGTATCCTACGACTAGGCCAAGAGACCCAGTACTTC,NA,TRBJ2-5,NA,TRBV19
CASSLGRGPWDEQYF,TGTGCCAGCAGCTTAGGTCGGGGACCATGGGACGAGCAGTACTTC,NA,TRBJ2-7,NA,TRBV9
CASSLGTGENYGYTF,TGCGCCAGCAGCTTGGGGACAGGGGAGAACTATGGCTACACCTTC,TRBD1,TRBJ1-2,NA,TRBV5-1
CASSYGTGTNNEQFF,TGTGCCAGCTCTTACGGGACAGGCACCAACAATGAGCAGTTCTTC,TRBD1,TRBJ2-1,NA,TRBV18